The sequence of this TCR beta chain was determined in a study of T cells in Graves' hyperthyroidism and ophthalmopathy. General observations from the study: Separation of ophthalmopathy from stable hyperthyroidism was achieved by a 13 V-J model.

CDR3 length: 13 amino acids. V was trimmed by 5 bases and J by 9 bases, leaving 13 bases between them. CDR1 is PRHDT and CDR2 is FYEKMQ in the germline V gene (reference sequence). Clinical symptoms, serum thyroxine and TRAb, thyroid ultrasound and orbital computed tomography together formed the diagnostic basis. The investigators amplified TCR beta CDR3 regions from RNA transcripts. TCR CDR3 regions were first amplified by RT-PCR with HTBI primers. TCRdb used MiXCR to reprocess the multiplex PCR reads, holding one entry per CDR3 protein. The sample holds around 540,000 distinct CDR3 sequences, just over 45% seen once. With respect to this clonotype: The target antigen is unknown.

The sequencing input was peripheral blood or thyroid tissue (not recorded which). This receptor was identified in a woman between 18 and 29 years old with Graves' hyperthyroidism. The chain employs TRBV13 and TRBJ1-4, with TRBD1 as a possible D gene (5 bases). CDR3 region: CASSRGNKKKLFF. CDR3 bases: TGTGCCAGCAGCCGGGGGAATAAAAAAAAACTGTTTTTT.